Reported below is one T cell receptor beta chain. The sample originates from a study of blood T cell repertoires in COVID-19. Generated by immunoSEQ multiplex PCR, the TCRdb table keeps only in-frame clones and is missing some. The data hold 220,000 or so clones, with roughly 86% observed a single time. V dropped 0 bases and J dropped 14 bases, with 20 bases sitting between them. Germline V CDR1 and CDR2: MNHEY, SVGAGI. CDR3 length: 15 residues. The gene calls are TRBV6-5 and TRBJ2-1, with a tentative D call TRBD2 (5 bases). The sample comprised peripheral blood. The sequence derives from a woman aged 50 to 60 with COVID-19, enrolled during active disease. The CDR3 spells CASSYSKVGPLGEFF. DNA for the CDR3: TGTGCCAGCAGTTACTCGAAGGTTGGTCCGCTCGGGGAGTTCTTC.